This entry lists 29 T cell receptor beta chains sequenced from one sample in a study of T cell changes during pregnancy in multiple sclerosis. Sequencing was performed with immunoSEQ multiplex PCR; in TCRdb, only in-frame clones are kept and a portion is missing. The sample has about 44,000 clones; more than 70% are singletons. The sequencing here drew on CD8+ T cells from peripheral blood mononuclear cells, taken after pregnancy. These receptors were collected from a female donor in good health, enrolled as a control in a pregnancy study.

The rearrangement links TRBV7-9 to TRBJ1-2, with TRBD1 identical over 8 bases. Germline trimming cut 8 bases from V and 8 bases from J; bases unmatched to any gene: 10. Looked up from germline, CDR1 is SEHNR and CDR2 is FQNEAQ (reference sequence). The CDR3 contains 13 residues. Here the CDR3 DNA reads TGTGCCAGCCAAATAGCAGGGGGCTCGGGCTACACCTTC. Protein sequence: CASQIAGGSGYTF.

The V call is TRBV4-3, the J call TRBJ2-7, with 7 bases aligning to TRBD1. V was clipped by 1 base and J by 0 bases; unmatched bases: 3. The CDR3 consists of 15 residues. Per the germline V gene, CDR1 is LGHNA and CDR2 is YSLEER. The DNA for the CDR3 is TGCGCCAGCAGCCAAGGCCGGGACAGCTCCTACGAGCAGTACTTC. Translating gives CASSQGRDSSYEQYF.

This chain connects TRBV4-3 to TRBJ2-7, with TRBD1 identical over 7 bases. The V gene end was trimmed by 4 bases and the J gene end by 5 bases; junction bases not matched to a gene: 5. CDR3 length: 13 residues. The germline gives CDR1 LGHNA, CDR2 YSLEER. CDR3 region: CASSPNRGHEQYF. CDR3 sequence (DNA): TGCGCCAGCAGCCCAAACAGGGGACACGAGCAGTACTTC.

The CDR3 nucleotides are TGTGCCAGCCGGGCTAGCGGGGTGAACACCGGGGAGCTGTTTTTT. Translating gives CASRASGVNTGELFF. V and J are TRBV5-4 and TRBJ2-2, with 9 positions matching TRBD2. Germline lookup yields CDR1 SGHNT and CDR2 YYREEE (reference sequence). Trimming took 7 bases from V and 1 from J; bases not matched to a gene: 5. The CDR3 runs to 15 residues.

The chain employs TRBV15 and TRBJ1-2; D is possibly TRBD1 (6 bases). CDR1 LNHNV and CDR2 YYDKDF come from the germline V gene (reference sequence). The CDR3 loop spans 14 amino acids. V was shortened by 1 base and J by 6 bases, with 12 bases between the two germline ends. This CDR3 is CATSRALQGDGYTF. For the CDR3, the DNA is TGTGCCACCAGCAGAGCACTACAGGGCGATGGCTACACCTTC. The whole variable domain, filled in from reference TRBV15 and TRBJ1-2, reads DAMVIQNPRYQVTQFGKPVTLSCSQTLNHNVMYWYQQKSSQAPKLLFHYYDKDFNNEADTPDNFQSRRPNTSFCFLDIRSPGLGDTAMYLCATSRALQGDGYTFGSGTRLTVV.

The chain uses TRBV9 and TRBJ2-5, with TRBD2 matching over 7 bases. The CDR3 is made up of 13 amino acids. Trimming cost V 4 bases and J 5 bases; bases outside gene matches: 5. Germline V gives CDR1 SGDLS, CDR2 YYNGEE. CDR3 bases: TGTGCCAGCAGCCCCCGGCGGGGGGAGACCCAGTACTTC. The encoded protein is CASSPRRGETQYF.

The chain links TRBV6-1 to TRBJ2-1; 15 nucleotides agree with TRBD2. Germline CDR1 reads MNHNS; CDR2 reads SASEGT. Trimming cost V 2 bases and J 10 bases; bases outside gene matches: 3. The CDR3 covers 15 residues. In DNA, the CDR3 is TGTGCCAGCAGTGAATGGACTAGCGGGGGGGGAGAGCAGTTCTTC. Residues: CASSEWTSGGGEQFF.

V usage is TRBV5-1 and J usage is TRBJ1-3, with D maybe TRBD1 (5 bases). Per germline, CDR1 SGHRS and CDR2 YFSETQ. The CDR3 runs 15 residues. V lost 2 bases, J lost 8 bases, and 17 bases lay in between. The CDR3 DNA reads TGCGCCAGCAGCTTCGTGGGAGGGACGGTGGACACCATATATTTT. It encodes CASSFVGGTVDTIYF. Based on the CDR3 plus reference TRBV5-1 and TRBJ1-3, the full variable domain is KAGVTQTPRYLIKTRGQQVTLSCSPISGHRSVSWYQQTPGQGLQFLFEYFSETQRNKGNFPGRFSGRQFSNSRSEMNVSTLELGDSALYLCASSFVGGTVDTIYFGEGSWLTVV.

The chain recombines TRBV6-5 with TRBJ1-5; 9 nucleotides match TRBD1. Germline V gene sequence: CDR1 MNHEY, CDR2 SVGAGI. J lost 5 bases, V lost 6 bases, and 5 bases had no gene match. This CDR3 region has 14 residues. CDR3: CASSLDRGDQPQHF. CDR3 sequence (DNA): TGTGCCAGCAGCCTCGACAGGGGGGATCAGCCCCAGCATTTT.

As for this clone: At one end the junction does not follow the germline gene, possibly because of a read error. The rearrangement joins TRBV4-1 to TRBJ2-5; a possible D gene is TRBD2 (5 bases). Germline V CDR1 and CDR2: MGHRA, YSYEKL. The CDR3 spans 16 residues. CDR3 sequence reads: CASSQEERLLREAQYF. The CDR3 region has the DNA TGCGCCAGCAGCCAAGAGGAGCGGCTATTAAGAGAGGCCCAGTACTTC.

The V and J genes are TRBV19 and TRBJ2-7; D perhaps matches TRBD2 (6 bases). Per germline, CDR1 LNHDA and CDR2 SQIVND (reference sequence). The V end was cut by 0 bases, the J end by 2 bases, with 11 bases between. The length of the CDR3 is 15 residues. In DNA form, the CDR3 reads TGTGCCAGTAGTATAGATCTTGCGGGAACCTACGAGCAGTACTTC. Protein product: CASSIDLAGTYEQYF.

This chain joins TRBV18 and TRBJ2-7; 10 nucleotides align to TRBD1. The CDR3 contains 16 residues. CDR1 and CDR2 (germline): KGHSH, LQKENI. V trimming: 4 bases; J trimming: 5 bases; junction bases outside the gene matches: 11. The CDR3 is CASSHPMEGTGDEQYF. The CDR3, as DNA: TGTGCCAGCTCACACCCCATGGAGGGGACAGGGGACGAGCAGTACTTC.

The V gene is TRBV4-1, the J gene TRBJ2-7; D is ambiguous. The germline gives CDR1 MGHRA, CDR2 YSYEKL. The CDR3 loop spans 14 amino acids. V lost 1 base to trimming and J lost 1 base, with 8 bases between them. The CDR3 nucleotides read TGCGCCAGCAGCCAAGGTGGCAGTTCCTACGAGCAGTACTTC. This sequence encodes CASSQGGSSYEQYF.

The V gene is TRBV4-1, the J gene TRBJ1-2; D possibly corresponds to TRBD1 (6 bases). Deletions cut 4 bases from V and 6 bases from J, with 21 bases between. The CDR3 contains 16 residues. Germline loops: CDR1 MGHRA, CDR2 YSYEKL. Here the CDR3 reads CASSLYPQQGGHGYTF. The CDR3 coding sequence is TGCGCCAGCAGCCTGTACCCCCAACAGGGCGGCCATGGCTACACCTTC.

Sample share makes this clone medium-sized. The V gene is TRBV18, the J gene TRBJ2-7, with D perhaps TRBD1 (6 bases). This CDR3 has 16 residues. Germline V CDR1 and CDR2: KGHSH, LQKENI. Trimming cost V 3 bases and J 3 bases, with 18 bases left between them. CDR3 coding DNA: TGTGCCAGCTCACCCGTACAGGGTGGTGAGGACTACGAGCAGTACTTC. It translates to CASSPVQGGEDYEQYF.

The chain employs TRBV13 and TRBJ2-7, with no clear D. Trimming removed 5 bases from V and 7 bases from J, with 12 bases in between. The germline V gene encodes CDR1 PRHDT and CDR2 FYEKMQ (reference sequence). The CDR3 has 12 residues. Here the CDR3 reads CASSKETGEQYF. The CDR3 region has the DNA TGTGCCAGCAGCAAAGAGACGGGTGAGCAGTACTTC.

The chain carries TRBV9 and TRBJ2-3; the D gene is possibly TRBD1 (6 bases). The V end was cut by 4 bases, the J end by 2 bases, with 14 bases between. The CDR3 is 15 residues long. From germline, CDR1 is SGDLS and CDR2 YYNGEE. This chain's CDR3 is CASSPGVSHTDTQYF. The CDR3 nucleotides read TGTGCCAGCAGCCCAGGGGTAAGCCACACAGATACGCAGTATTTT.

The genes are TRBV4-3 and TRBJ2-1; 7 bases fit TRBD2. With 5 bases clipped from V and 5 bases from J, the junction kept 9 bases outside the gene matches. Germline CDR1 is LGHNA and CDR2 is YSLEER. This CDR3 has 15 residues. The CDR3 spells CASSGGGAPHNEQFF. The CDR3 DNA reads TGCGCCAGCAGCGGGGGGGGTGCACCTCACAATGAGCAGTTCTTC.

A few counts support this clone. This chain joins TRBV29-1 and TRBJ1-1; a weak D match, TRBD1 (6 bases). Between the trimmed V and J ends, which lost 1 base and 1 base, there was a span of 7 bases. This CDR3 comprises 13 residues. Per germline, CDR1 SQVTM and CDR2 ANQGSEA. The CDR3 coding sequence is TGCAGCGTTGAAGGAGGGGGGAACACTGAAGCTTTCTTT. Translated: CSVEGGGNTEAFF.

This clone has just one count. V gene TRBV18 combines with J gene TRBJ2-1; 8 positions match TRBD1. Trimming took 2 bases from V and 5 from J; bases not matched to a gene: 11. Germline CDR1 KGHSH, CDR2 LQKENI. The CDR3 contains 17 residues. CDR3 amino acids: CASSPDRGQALNNEQFF. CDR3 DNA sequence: TGTGCCAGCTCACCAGATAGGGGACAGGCCCTTAACAATGAGCAGTTCTTC.

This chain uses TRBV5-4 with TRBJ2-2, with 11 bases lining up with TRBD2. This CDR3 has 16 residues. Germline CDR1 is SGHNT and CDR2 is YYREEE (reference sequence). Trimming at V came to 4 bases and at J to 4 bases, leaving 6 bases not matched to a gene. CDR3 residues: CASSLAGGILTGELFF. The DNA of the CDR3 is TGTGCCAGCAGCCTAGCGGGGGGCATACTCACCGGGGAGCTGTTTTTT.

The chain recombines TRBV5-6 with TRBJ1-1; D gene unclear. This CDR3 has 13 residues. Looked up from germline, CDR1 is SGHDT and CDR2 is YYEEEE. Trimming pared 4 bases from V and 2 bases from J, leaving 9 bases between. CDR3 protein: CASSLTGNTEAFF. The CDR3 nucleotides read TGTGCCAGCAGCCTTACGGGAAACACTGAAGCTTTCTTT.

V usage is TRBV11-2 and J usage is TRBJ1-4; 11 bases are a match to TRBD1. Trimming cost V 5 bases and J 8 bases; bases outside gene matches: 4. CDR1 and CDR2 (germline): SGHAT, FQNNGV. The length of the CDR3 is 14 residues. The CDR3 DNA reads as TGTGCCAGCAGCCTTGGGACAGGGGGAGAAAAACTGTTTTTT. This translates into CASSLGTGGEKLFF.

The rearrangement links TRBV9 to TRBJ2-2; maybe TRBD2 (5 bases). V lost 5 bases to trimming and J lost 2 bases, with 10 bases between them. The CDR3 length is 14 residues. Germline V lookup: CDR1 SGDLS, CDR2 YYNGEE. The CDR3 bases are TGTGCCAGCAGTATGGAGGTAAACACCGGGGAGCTGTTTTTT. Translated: CASSMEVNTGELFF. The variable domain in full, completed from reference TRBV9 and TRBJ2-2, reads DSGVTQTPKHLITATGQRVTLRCSPRSGDLSVYWYQQSLDQGLQFLIQYYNGEERAKGNILERFSAQQFPDLHSELNLSSLELGDSALYFCASSMEVNTGELFFGEGSRLTVL.

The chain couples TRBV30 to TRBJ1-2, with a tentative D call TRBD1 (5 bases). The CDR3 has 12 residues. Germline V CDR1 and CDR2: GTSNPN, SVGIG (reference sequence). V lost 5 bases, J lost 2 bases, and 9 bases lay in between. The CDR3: CAWGGENYGYTF. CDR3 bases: TGTGCCTGGGGAGGGGAAAACTATGGCTACACCTTC.

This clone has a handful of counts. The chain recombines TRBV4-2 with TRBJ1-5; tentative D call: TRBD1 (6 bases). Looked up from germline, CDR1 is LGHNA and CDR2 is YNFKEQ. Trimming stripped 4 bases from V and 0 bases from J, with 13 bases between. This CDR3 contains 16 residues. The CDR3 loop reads CASSLEDRTSNQPQHF. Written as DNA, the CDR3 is TGTGCCAGCAGCCTAGAGGACAGAACTAGCAATCAGCCCCAGCATTTT.

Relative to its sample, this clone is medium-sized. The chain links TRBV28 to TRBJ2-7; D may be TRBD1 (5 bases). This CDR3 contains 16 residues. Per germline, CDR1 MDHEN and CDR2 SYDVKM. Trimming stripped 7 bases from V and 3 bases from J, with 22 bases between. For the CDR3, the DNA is TGTGCCAGCACCGAGCCTGGGGCAGTTGGTTACTACGAGCAGTACTTC. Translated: CASTEPGAVGYYEQYF.

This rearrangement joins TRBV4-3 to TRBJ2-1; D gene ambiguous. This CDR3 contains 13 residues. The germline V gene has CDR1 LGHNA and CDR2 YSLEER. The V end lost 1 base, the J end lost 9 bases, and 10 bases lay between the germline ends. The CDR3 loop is CASSQVSVSEQFF. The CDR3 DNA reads TGCGCCAGCAGCCAAGTTTCGGTCTCTGAGCAGTTCTTC.

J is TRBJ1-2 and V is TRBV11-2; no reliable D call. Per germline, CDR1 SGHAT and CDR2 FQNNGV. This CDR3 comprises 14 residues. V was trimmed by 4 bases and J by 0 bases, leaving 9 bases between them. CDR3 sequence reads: CASSSGGANYGYTF. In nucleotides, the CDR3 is TGTGCCAGCAGCTCTGGCGGAGCTAACTATGGCTACACCTTC.